This is a list of T cell receptor beta chains from one sample in a study of cytomegalovirus exposure and HLA in healthy donors. Some clones are missing from TCRdb's copy, which holds only in-frame ones; the method was immunoSEQ multiplex PCR. The sample contains roughly 170,000 clones, about four fifths of which appear only once. Sample: PBMCs. The source is a girl aged 10-17 years in good health and CMV-seropositive. CDR3s leave out the opening cysteine and the closing phenylalanine or tryptophan. Fields, in order: V gene, CDR3 length, clone size, J gene, CDR3 protein. Some rows mark clone size as missing; the rest say once, few, many or name a class of expanded clone.

v_call: TRBV6-1
cdr3_length: 13
clone_size: many
j_call: TRBJ1-3
cdr3_aa: ASSEEAGSGNTIY

v_call: TRBV2
cdr3_length: 9
clone_size: -
j_call: TRBJ1-2
cdr3_aa: ASDDSYGYT

v_call: TRBV5-4
cdr3_length: 11
clone_size: -
j_call: TRBJ2-1
cdr3_aa: ASSLQGVDEQF

v_call: TRBV10-1
cdr3_length: 15
clone_size: few
j_call: TRBJ2-7
cdr3_aa: ASSEPSGGPLRIEQY

v_call: TRBV18
cdr3_length: 14
clone_size: -
j_call: TRBJ1-5
cdr3_aa: ASSLFRQGRAQPQH

v_call: TRBV7-9
cdr3_length: 12
clone_size: -
j_call: TRBJ1-5
cdr3_aa: ASSSAGSNQPQH

v_call: TRBV7-9
cdr3_length: 13
clone_size: -
j_call: TRBJ1-2
cdr3_aa: ASSWEPTVPYGYT

v_call: TRBV4-1
cdr3_length: 11
clone_size: -
j_call: TRBJ1-5
cdr3_aa: ASSGDRDQPQH

v_call: TRBV30
cdr3_length: 11
clone_size: -
j_call: TRBJ1-3
cdr3_aa: AWSRGQGNTIY

v_call: TRBV25-1
cdr3_length: 14
clone_size: -
j_call: TRBJ2-3
cdr3_aa: ASSESERGSTDTQY

v_call: TRBV14
cdr3_length: 11
clone_size: few
j_call: TRBJ1-1
cdr3_aa: ASSQDPYTEAF

v_call: TRBV7-9
cdr3_length: 12
clone_size: -
j_call: TRBJ2-7
cdr3_aa: ASGDRGEFYEQY

v_call: TRBV18
cdr3_length: 13
clone_size: -
j_call: TRBJ2-1
cdr3_aa: ASSPVDRRSNEQF

v_call: TRBV6-4
cdr3_length: 11
clone_size: -
j_call: TRBJ1-1
cdr3_aa: ASTNFSARTDI

v_call: TRBV27
cdr3_length: 15
clone_size: -
j_call: TRBJ2-7
cdr3_aa: ASSLTGGPSRLGEQY

v_call: TRBV11-2
cdr3_length: 12
clone_size: -
j_call: TRBJ2-7
cdr3_aa: ASSGLAGNYEQY

v_call: TRBV9
cdr3_length: 12
clone_size: -
j_call: TRBJ2-7
cdr3_aa: ASSVRQGTREQY

v_call: TRBV7-8
cdr3_length: 9
clone_size: -
j_call: TRBJ2-7
cdr3_aa: ASSPTYEQY

v_call: TRBV30
cdr3_length: 11
clone_size: -
j_call: TRBJ1-5
cdr3_aa: ACNRGPDQPQH

v_call: TRBV7-9
cdr3_length: 12
clone_size: -
j_call: TRBJ1-2
cdr3_aa: ASSPRENLYGYT

v_call: TRBV5-5
cdr3_length: 14
clone_size: few
j_call: TRBJ1-3
cdr3_aa: ASSPSGGRSGNTIY

v_call: TRBV5-1
cdr3_length: 13
clone_size: few
j_call: TRBJ1-2
cdr3_aa: ASSSGTGSNYGYT

v_call: TRBV19
cdr3_length: 18
clone_size: -
j_call: TRBJ1-3
cdr3_aa: ASSLREVGPYLNSGNTIY

v_call: TRBV4-1
cdr3_length: 16
clone_size: -
j_call: TRBJ2-3
cdr3_aa: ASSQDHPLGSGTDTQY

v_call: TRBV14
cdr3_length: 12
clone_size: -
j_call: -
cdr3_aa: ASSRWDRGNEQY

v_call: TRBV6-1
cdr3_length: 13
clone_size: once
j_call: TRBJ2-1
cdr3_aa: ASSGGEGGYNEQF

v_call: TRBV5-1
cdr3_length: 13
clone_size: once
j_call: TRBJ1-1
cdr3_aa: ASSWGQGGGTEAF

v_call: TRBV4-1
cdr3_length: 14
clone_size: few
j_call: TRBJ2-3
cdr3_aa: ASSHPGLASTDTQY

v_call: TRBV29-1
cdr3_length: 10
clone_size: -
j_call: TRBJ1-2
cdr3_aa: SVEDQGDGYT

v_call: TRBV9
cdr3_length: 12
clone_size: -
j_call: TRBJ1-4
cdr3_aa: ASSFRQGEEKLF

v_call: TRBV10-3
cdr3_length: 13
clone_size: -
j_call: TRBJ1-2
cdr3_aa: AISEHGGDRTGYT

v_call: TRBV20-1
cdr3_length: 9
clone_size: -
j_call: TRBJ1-2
cdr3_aa: SAPRYPGYT

v_call: TRBV5-6
cdr3_length: 8
clone_size: -
j_call: TRBJ1-2
cdr3_aa: ASSSLRYT

v_call: TRBV4-1
cdr3_length: 15
clone_size: -
j_call: TRBJ1-2
cdr3_aa: ASSQVERGSSRYGYT

v_call: TRBV6-5
cdr3_length: 13
clone_size: -
j_call: TRBJ2-1
cdr3_aa: ASSSSISSYNEQF

v_call: TRBV29-1
cdr3_length: 10
clone_size: -
j_call: TRBJ1-1
cdr3_aa: SVPDRGSEAF

v_call: TRBV7-3
cdr3_length: 13
clone_size: -
j_call: TRBJ1-2
cdr3_aa: ASSSSGGRGYGYT

v_call: TRBV2
cdr3_length: 13
clone_size: once
j_call: TRBJ1-3
cdr3_aa: ASSASGGTGNTIY

v_call: TRBV7-9
cdr3_length: 11
clone_size: -
j_call: TRBJ2-1
cdr3_aa: ASSPGVHNEQF

v_call: TRBV5-1
cdr3_length: 13
clone_size: -
j_call: TRBJ1-1
cdr3_aa: ASSKGQGTNTEAF

v_call: TRBV11-2
cdr3_length: 10
clone_size: -
j_call: TRBJ1-1
cdr3_aa: ASSWGTGEAF

v_call: TRBV11-3
cdr3_length: 14
clone_size: once
j_call: TRBJ2-3
cdr3_aa: ASSPTSEVSTDTQY

v_call: TRBV19
cdr3_length: 16
clone_size: -
j_call: TRBJ2-7
cdr3_aa: ASSIDLRSDFSSYEQY

v_call: TRBV4-1
cdr3_length: 13
clone_size: once
j_call: TRBJ1-4
cdr3_aa: ASSQDDRNDEKLF

v_call: TRBV10-2
cdr3_length: 11
clone_size: -
j_call: TRBJ1-1
cdr3_aa: ASSEEQGTEAF

v_call: TRBV13
cdr3_length: 14
clone_size: -
j_call: TRBJ2-2
cdr3_aa: ASSFTPGGGTGELF

v_call: TRBV12-5
cdr3_length: 13
clone_size: -
j_call: TRBJ1-1
cdr3_aa: ASGPSRGRNTEAF

v_call: TRBV5-4
cdr3_length: 12
clone_size: few
j_call: TRBJ1-5
cdr3_aa: ASSRGGVDQPQH

v_call: TRBV19
cdr3_length: 12
clone_size: -
j_call: TRBJ1-1
cdr3_aa: ASSTRQGDTEAF

v_call: TRBV5-1
cdr3_length: 14
clone_size: -
j_call: TRBJ2-1
cdr3_aa: ASSRTSGDTYNEQF

v_call: TRBV5-1
cdr3_length: 12
clone_size: -
j_call: TRBJ1-4
cdr3_aa: ASSYGQGGEKLF

v_call: TRBV5-4
cdr3_length: 11
clone_size: -
j_call: TRBJ1-1
cdr3_aa: ASSRDRLPEAF

v_call: TRBV7-9
cdr3_length: 13
clone_size: -
j_call: TRBJ1-1
cdr3_aa: ASSLVQGPNTEAF